In this sample, the clone carrying this TCR beta chain turned up a few times. V lost 5 bases and J lost 6, with 12 bases in between. Germline V gene data show CDR1 as SGHAT and CDR2 as FQNNGV. The CDR3 runs 13 residues. Alongside a J-beta primer mix, a sample-barcoded 5' primer served in a second PCR lasting 7 to 11 cycles. TCRdb fed the 5' RACE reads into MiXCR, producing one record per CDR3 protein. The sample holds approximately 1.5 million distinct CDR3 sequences, around 36% seen once. This sample stems from a study of blood T cells in healthy people across ages. The receptor was isolated from a woman in her thirties in good health. The sequenced material came from blood. The chain links TRBV11-2 to TRBJ2-3; no clear D. The chain's CDR3 is CASSGPHRDTQYF. The CDR3 coding sequence is TGTGCCAGCAGCGGACCTCATCGGGATACGCAGTATTTT.